Sequencing of this T cell receptor beta chain was carried out in a study of shared clonotypes between healthy human individuals (TCRdb year 2020). The study in broad terms: The cohort included a few men and a couple of women between 18 and 49 years of age. For each donor, CD4 naive and CD4 memory were each run on three plates, CD8 naive on two plates, and CD8 memory on one plate. Blood TCR repertoires of several healthy adults were deeply sequenced to estimate repertoire size and the extent of clonotype sharing between individuals. To increase sequencing depth and limit assay-specific biases, TCR repertoire library preparation and sequencing were carried out by different laboratories using diverse techniques. Between about 0.8 and 9 billion PBMCs per donor were obtained by leukapheresis.

Donors were healthy HIV-negative adults with no recently reported acute infections or vaccinations. Only Caucasian adults living in Nashville, Tennessee, USA were represented among the donors. CD4+ T cells were enriched through magnetic negative selection, after which naive cells were positively selected on CD45RA and the remaining negative fraction served as the memory subset. Blood was collected by leukapheresis, and PBMCs were isolated by Ficoll-Histopaque density gradient centrifugation and then cryopreserved in liquid nitrogen vapor phase. Analytical flow cytometry was used to check the purity and quantity of each magnetically sorted T cell population. Each sorted fraction had its genomic DNA isolated and then quantified by UV absorbance on a Nanodrop 2000c. Spanning cysteine to phenylalanine, the CDR3 consists of 13 amino acids. The retained sequence is limited to the CDR3, 39 bases, with the frame set at the first base. CDR1 and CDR2 are drawn from the germline V gene: MNHEY, SVGAGI. V and J lose 4 bases and 1 base, and a span of 7 bases separates them.

Using the deep immunoSEQ assay, TCR CDR3 regions were amplified from genomic DNA by multiplex PCR. Genomic DNA extracted from each cell subset was distributed evenly over all wells of several immunoSEQ 96-well plates, and each plate served as one replicate. For sorted subsets, about 220 ng of genomic DNA, equivalent to around 31,000 T cell genomes, went into each replicate PCR. Purified libraries were quantified with a Qubit 3.0 fluorometer, sized on a Bioanalyzer 2100, and re-quantified with the KAPA Library Quantification kit. Every immunoSEQ 96-well plate was sequenced on a separate single-read 150-cycle Illumina NextSeq 550 flow cell. The authors' pipeline ran thus. Because the immunoSEQ output held only junctional sequences and lacked quality scores, the filtering could not match the filtering applied to full-length reads. To assign V/J genes and CDR3, sequences were annotated using PyIR, a Python wrapper for IgBLAST v1.9, with IMGT germline references. Reads were removed for weak V/J assignments (E-value above 1e-6), missing CDR3, stop codons, out-of-frame junctions, or ambiguous translated residues. V3J clonotypes were defined as sequences sharing the same inferred V gene, J gene, and CDR3 amino acid sequence. Percentage overlap between repertoires was calculated by dividing the number of shared unique clonotypes by the size of the smaller repertoire. Three approaches were used to assess repertoire richness: RTK rarefaction, the Chao1 estimator, and Recon v2.1 estimates of unobserved clonotypes. OLGA was used to compute generation probabilities for all TCRbeta clonotypes that the gDNA method yielded from four donors. TCRdb's version of the immuneACCESS table is confined to in-frame rearrangements and falls short of the full clone set. An unresolved V gene accounts for under half of the shortfall where checked; the remainder is of unknown origin. The V and J calls and clone size are taken from that table; D and trimming were inferred from the DNA. For this sample there are some 2,000,000 clones; approximately 95% appear just once. About 0.13% of the sample belongs to the ten largest clones.

This clone is a singleton in its sample. Its antigen is currently not known. Base-call qualities are not available, and no considerably larger clone is one nucleotide away. Study-wide conclusions, independent of this receptor: Approximately 5% of naive CD4, roughly 3.6% of naive CD8, 2.3% of memory CD4, and around 0.42% of memory CD8 clonotypes were shared across four donors. Because the study included only a small number of donors, the genetic and exposure-history diversity represented was limited. Clonotypes shared by all four sorted-subset donors showed higher generation probabilities than non-shared clonotypes. Incomplete sequencing was indicated by rarefaction of sorted-subset datasets, despite the large sequencing depth. Pairwise subsampling indicated that sequencing depth was expected to affect the degree of clonotype sharing among donors. Sampling was limited to blood, and TCR repertoires in tissue likely differ from TCR repertoires in blood. Larger estimated clonotype richness was generally found for naive subsets than for memory subsets.

The source is a man aged 18 to 30 in good health. The receptor chain draws on TRBV6-5 and TRBJ1-1; the D gene cannot be named for sure. The sequencing sample was made of naive CD4+ T cells sorted from blood. The cell subset or site label corresponds to: CD45RA+ positively selected. CDR3 sequence: CASSLKGNTEAFF. The DNA sequence is given as TGTGCCAGCAGTTTAAAGGGGAACACTGAAGCTTTCTTT.